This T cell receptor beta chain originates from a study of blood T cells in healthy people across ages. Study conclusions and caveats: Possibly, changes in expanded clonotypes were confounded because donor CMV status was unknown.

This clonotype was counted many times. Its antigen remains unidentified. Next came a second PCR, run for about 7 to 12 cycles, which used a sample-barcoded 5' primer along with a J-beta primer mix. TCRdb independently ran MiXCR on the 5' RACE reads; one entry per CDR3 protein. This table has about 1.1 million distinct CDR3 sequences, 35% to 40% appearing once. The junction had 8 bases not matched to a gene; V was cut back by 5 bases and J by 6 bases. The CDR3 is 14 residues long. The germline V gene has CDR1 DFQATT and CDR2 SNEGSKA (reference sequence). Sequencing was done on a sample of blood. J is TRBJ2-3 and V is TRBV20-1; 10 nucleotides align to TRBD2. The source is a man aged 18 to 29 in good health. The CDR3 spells CSAWSGGAADTQYF. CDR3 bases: TGCAGTGCTTGGAGCGGGGGGGCAGCTGATACGCAGTATTTT.